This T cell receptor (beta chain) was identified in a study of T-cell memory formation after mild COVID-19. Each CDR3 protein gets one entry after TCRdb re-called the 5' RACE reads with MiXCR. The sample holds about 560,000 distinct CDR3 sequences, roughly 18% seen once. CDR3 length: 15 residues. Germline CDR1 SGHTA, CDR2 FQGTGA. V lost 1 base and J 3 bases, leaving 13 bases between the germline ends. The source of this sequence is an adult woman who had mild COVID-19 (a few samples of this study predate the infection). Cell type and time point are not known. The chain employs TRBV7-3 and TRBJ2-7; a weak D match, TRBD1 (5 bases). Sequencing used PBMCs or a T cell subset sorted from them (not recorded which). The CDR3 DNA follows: TGTGCCAGCAGCTTAAATGGGGCCCAGGGCTACGAGCAGTACTTC. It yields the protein CASSLNGAQGYEQYF.